These 18 T cell receptor beta chains came from one sample sequenced in a study of T cells after yellow fever vaccination (dated by TCRdb to about 2019). Library preparation was by 5' RACE. Sequencing relied on an Illumina NovaSeq 6000. Using fastp trimming at Q25 and MiXCR clonotype assembly, TCRdb reanalyzed the public sequencing data and kept in-frame beta chains. Identical CDR3 proteins give one entry, which carries the most common genes and DNA. For this sample there are 200,000 to 250,000 distinct CDR3 sequences; roughly 3.3% appear just once. The ten largest clones represent around 3.2% of the sample. The sample's treatment or condition label, in plain terms: live attenuated yellow fever vaccine strain. Here the sequenced sample was CD4+ T cells sorted from PBMCs, taken 10 days after the yellow fever booster vaccination. These receptors all come from a man aged 18-30 years who received the YFV17D yellow fever vaccine.

This clonotype has a handful of counts. The chain couples TRBV30 to TRBJ2-1; D is undetermined. Germline V lookup: CDR1 GTSNPN, CDR2 SVGIG (reference sequence). V was trimmed by 0 bases and J by 14 bases, leaving 17 bases between them. The CDR3 runs to 13 residues. CDR3: CAWSVQEVSSEFF. Here the CDR3 DNA reads TGTGCCTGGAGTGTACAAGAGGTCAGCTCTGAGTTCTTC.

V is TRBV4-2 and J is TRBJ1-5; D is unresolved. The germline V gene encodes CDR1 LGHNA and CDR2 YNFKEQ. There are 16 residues in the CDR3. V was cut by 1 base and J by 3 bases, with 13 bases left in between. The CDR3 region is CASSQVFDGNNQPQHF. The CDR3 DNA reads as TGTGCCAGCAGCCAAGTCTTTGACGGAAACAATCAGCCCCAGCATTTT.

This clonotype was counted a few times. The chain combines TRBV7-2 with TRBJ1-4; no reliable D call. The germline V and J ends were trimmed by 1 base and 8 bases, with 11 bases remaining between them. The CDR3 is 14 residues long. Germline V CDR1 and CDR2: SGHTA, FQGNSA. The CDR3 sequence is CASSLVAAAEKLFF. The CDR3 nucleotides read TGTGCCAGCAGCTTAGTGGCGGCTGCAGAAAAACTGTTTTTT.

A note on this clonotype: A clone one base away is much larger, so this may be a read error. The chain employs TRBV5-1 and TRBJ2-5; tentative D call: TRBD1 (6 bases). CDR3 size: 13 residues. CDR1 SGHRS and CDR2 YFSETQ come from the germline V gene. V was cut by 3 bases and J by 7 bases, with 13 bases left in between. In DNA, the CDR3 is TGCGCCAGCAGCTCCACAGGGATAGTGACCCAGTACTTC. This sequence encodes CASSSTGIVTQYF.

The chain recombines TRBV4-1 with TRBJ1-1; no reliable D call. The CDR3 extends over 17 amino acids. Germline V gene data show CDR1 as MGHRA and CDR2 as YSYEKL. V gave up 1 base and J gave up 1 base, with 16 bases separating them. DNA for the CDR3: TGCGCCAGCAGCCAAGGTCTCGTGGCCCAATCGAACACTGAAGCTTTCTTT. Its translation: CASSQGLVAQSNTEAFF.

This clonotype has at least ten counts. The rearrangement uses TRBV5-5 and TRBJ2-5; maybe TRBD2 (5 bases). The CDR3 has 13 residues. Trimming removed 5 bases from V and 3 bases from J, with 11 bases in between. CDR1 is SGHKS and CDR2 is YYEKEE in the germline V gene (reference sequence). For the CDR3, the DNA is TGTGCCAGCAGTGTCGGAGGTGAAGAGACCCAGTACTTC. Translating it yields CASSVGGEETQYF. Drawing the rest from reference TRBV5-5 and TRBJ2-5, the complete variable domain is DAGVTQSPTHLIKTRGQQVTLRCSPISGHKSVSWYQQVLGQGPQFIFQYYEKEERGRGNFPDRFSARQFPNYSSELNVNALLLGDSALYLCASSVGGEETQYFGPGTRLLVL.

The J gene is TRBJ1-5, the V gene TRBV24-1; weak D call: TRBD1 (5 bases). Germline V gene sequence: CDR1 KGHDR, CDR2 SFDVKD. Trimming left V 5 bases short and J 6 bases short, with 10 bases between. This CDR3 comprises 13 residues. The CDR3 loop is CATSVTQGQPQHF. CDR3 nucleotides: TGTGCCACCAGTGTCACTCAGGGTCAGCCCCAGCATTTT.

This clonotype was detected a few times. This chain links TRBV7-2 with TRBJ2-5; 7 bases match TRBD2. Germline V CDR1 and CDR2: SGHTA, FQGNSA. V trimming: 4 bases; J trimming: 1 base; junction bases outside the gene matches: 6. This CDR3 is built from 15 residues. In DNA form, the CDR3 reads TGTGCCAGCAGCTCCCGGGACTACCCCCAAGAGACCCAGTACTTC. Translated: CASSSRDYPQETQYF.

This clonotype has ten or more counts. This rearrangement joins TRBV25-1 to TRBJ2-2, with D maybe TRBD2 (6 bases). Germline CDR1 MGHDK, CDR2 SYGVNS. V gave up 3 bases and J gave up 4 bases, with 12 bases separating them. CDR3 length: 15 amino acids. CDR3 protein: CASSDRRGATGELFF. The CDR3 DNA follows: TGTGCCAGCAGTGATCGGAGGGGTGCCACCGGGGAGCTGTTTTTT.

This clonotype was picked up a small number of times. The rearrangement links TRBV5-1 to TRBJ1-4; D not certain. Germline values: CDR1 SGHRS, CDR2 YFSETQ. V was pared by 4 bases and J by 5 bases, with 9 bases between. This CDR3 comprises 13 residues. The CDR3 spells CASSRDANEKLFF. CDR3 coding DNA: TGCGCCAGCAGCCGGGATGCCAATGAAAAACTGTTTTTT.

This clonotype was counted only a few times. CDR3 sequence (DNA): TGCAGTGCAACAAACAGCCGCGCGAACACCGGGGAGCTGTTTTTT. Residues: CSATNSRANTGELFF. V usage is TRBV20-1 and J usage is TRBJ2-2; D is undetermined. Germline CDR1 DFQATT, CDR2 SNEGSKA (reference sequence). V was pared by 6 bases and J by 0 bases, with 14 bases between. This CDR3 has 15 amino acids.

The rearrangement joins TRBV20-1 to TRBJ1-2; 7 positions agree with TRBD1. CDR3 length: 13 amino acids. The germline V gene has CDR1 DFQATT and CDR2 SNEGSKA (reference sequence). V dropped 0 bases and J dropped 8; count of bases not matched to a gene: 6. CDR3 coding DNA: TGCAGTGCTAGAGATGCGAGGACAGGCGGCTACACCTTC. This codes for CSARDARTGGYTF.

This clonotype was detected many times. The rearrangement uses TRBV20-1 and TRBJ1-2; D perhaps matches TRBD1 (5 bases). In germline, CDR1 is DFQATT, CDR2 SNEGSKA (reference sequence). Trimming removed 3 bases from V and 11 bases from J, with 13 bases in between. The CDR3 runs to 11 residues. The DNA of the CDR3 is TGCAGTGCTAGTTCTGGGGGTCGGTACACCTTC. Its protein product is CSASSGGRYTF.

This clonotype was counted only a few times. The V call is TRBV7-2, the J call TRBJ1-1; D call uncertain. CDR1 is SGHTA, CDR2 FQGNSA, per germline. With 5 bases removed from V and 6 bases from J, the gap between germline ends came to 10 bases. The CDR3 loop spans 12 amino acids. Here the CDR3 DNA reads TGTGCCAGCAGCAAGAATGGCGCTGAAGCTTTCTTT. This encodes CASSKNGAEAFF.

This clonotype appeared many times. This sequence joins TRBV28 and TRBJ2-5; D ambiguous. Germline V gene data show CDR1 as MDHEN and CDR2 as SYDVKM. The V and J ends lost 3 bases and 2 bases respectively, with 7 bases between them. CDR3 length equals 13 residues. CDR3 DNA: TGTGCCAGCAGTTTTCCGGAACAAGAGACCCAGTACTTC. It codes for CASSFPEQETQYF.

A few counts support this clonotype. The chain employs TRBV6-1 and TRBJ1-2, with no clear D. From germline, CDR1 is MNHNS and CDR2 SASEGT. This CDR3 has 12 amino acids. V lost 3 bases and J 2 bases, leaving 4 bases between the germline ends. As DNA, the CDR3 is TGTGCCAGCAGTGATTCGAACTATGGCTACACCTTC. It codes for CASSDSNYGYTF.

This clonotype has only a few counts. The rearrangement joins TRBV28 to TRBJ1-5, with 9 bases identical to TRBD1. CDR1 MDHEN and CDR2 SYDVKM come from the germline V gene. Germline trimming cut 6 bases from V and 7 bases from J; bases unmatched to any gene: 7. The CDR3 length is 14 residues. DNA of the CDR3: TGTGCCAGCAGAGGTGGACAGGGGCGGCAGCCCCAGCATTTT. Amino acid sequence: CASRGGQGRQPQHF.

At least ten counts were recorded for this clonotype. The chain combines TRBV5-5 with TRBJ2-2, with 7 bases fitting TRBD2. This CDR3 has 14 amino acids. The germline gives CDR1 SGHKS, CDR2 YYEKEE (reference sequence). Trimming removed 1 base from V and 6 bases from J; junction bases left unmatched: 3. DNA of the CDR3: TGTGCCAGCAGCTTGTCGGCGGGGGCCGGGGAGCTGTTTTTT. Translating it yields CASSLSAGAGELFF.